This T cell receptor beta chain stems from a study of control samples from healthy donors and cancer patients. Sequenced by immunoSEQ multiplex PCR; TCRdb stores in-frame clones only, minus some. The sample has 69,000 or so clones; 94% are singletons. Germline-derived CDR1 and CDR2 are MNHNY and SVGAGI (reference sequence). The CDR3 extends over 12 amino acids. The ends were cut back, 10 bases at V and 1 base at J, with 10 bases in the middle. This clonotype was sampled from a woman under 40 in good health. The chain recombines TRBV6-6 with TRBJ1-2; weak D call: TRBD1 (5 bases). Specimen: blood. The CDR3 DNA sequence: TGTGCCACCCGGGGGGGTAACTATGGCTACACCTTC. It encodes CATRGGNYGYTF.